The 24 T cell receptor beta chains below come from one sample, sequenced in a study of metastatic and nonmetastatic thyroid tumors. TCRdb called clones again from the PCR reads with MiXCR. Of 25,000 to 30,000 clones in the sample, 3.5% to 5% were seen once. The entire patient cohort was treatment-naive prior to thyroid surgery. Sequenced: blood. The receptors originated from a female donor with papillary thyroid cancer or a benign thyroid nodule (not recorded which). Some clones in this sample may be carry-over from other donors' samples.

The sample holds a few counts of this clone. The chain joins TRBV14 to TRBJ1-2, with 10 nucleotides matching TRBD1. This CDR3 has 16 residues. From germline, CDR1 is SGHDN and CDR2 FVKESK. Germline trimming cut 4 bases from V and 3 bases from J; bases unmatched to any gene: 8. The CDR3: CASSRLGTGVDYGYTF. In DNA, the CDR3 is TGTGCCAGCAGCCGACTTGGGACAGGGGTCGACTATGGCTACACCTTC. Combining the CDR3 with reference TRBV14 and TRBJ1-2 gives the whole variable domain EAGVTQFPSHSVIEKGQTVTLRCDPISGHDNLYWYRRVMGKEIKFLLHFVKESKQDESGMPNNRFLAERTGGTYSTLKVQPAELEDSGVYFCASSRLGTGVDYGYTFGSGTRLTVV.

This rearrangement joins TRBV6-5 to TRBJ2-7; TRBD2 matches at 8 bases. Trimming cost V 2 bases and J 2 bases; bases outside gene matches: 2. The germline V gene encodes CDR1 MNHEY and CDR2 SVGAGI. The CDR3 spans 14 residues. Written as DNA, the CDR3 is TGTGCCAGCAGTTACCGGCGGGAGGCCTACGAGCAGTACTTC. It yields the protein CASSYRREAYEQYF.

This clone was observed at least ten times. V gene TRBV5-6 combines with J gene TRBJ1-2; 8 positions match TRBD1. Trimming at V came to 0 bases and at J to 9 bases, leaving 4 bases not matched to a gene. The CDR3 loop spans 13 amino acids. CDR1 is SGHDT, CDR2 YYEEEE, per germline. The CDR3 DNA sequence: TGTGCCAGCAGCTTGGCCGGGACAGGACGCTACACCTTC. Its translation: CASSLAGTGRYTF. The full variable domain, in which reference TRBV5-6 and TRBJ1-2 provide the parts outside the CDR3, is DAGVTQSPTHLIKTRGQQVTLRCSPKSGHDTVSWYQQALGQGPQFIFQYYEEEERQRGNFPDRFSGHQFPNYSSELNVNALLLGDSALYLCASSLAGTGRYTFGSGTRLTVV.

Relative to its sample, this clone is medium-sized. This rearrangement joins TRBV6-1 to TRBJ1-6; 7 nucleotides line up with TRBD1. Germline loops: CDR1 MNHNS, CDR2 SASEGT. CDR3 length equals 16 residues. V shed 6 bases, J shed 0 bases, and the junction held 5 bases outside the gene matches. CDR3: CASSRGVNSYNSPLHF. In DNA form, the CDR3 reads TGTGCCAGCAGCAGGGGGGTAAACTCCTATAATTCACCCCTCCACTTT.

This clone has just a few counts. One end of the junction does not line up with germline, which may come from a read error. This chain links TRBV6-1 with TRBJ1-1; D uncertain. Germline CDR1 and CDR2: MNHNS and SASEGT. The CDR3 sequence is 13 residues long. In DNA, the CDR3 is TGTGCCAGCAGGCACTCTAGGGTAACTGTAGCTTTCTTT. As protein: CASRHSRVTVAFF.

At least ten counts were recorded for this clone. The chain couples TRBV20-1 to TRBJ1-5, with 7 nucleotides matching TRBD1. The CDR3 totals 13 residues. Germline CDR1 and CDR2: DFQATT and SNEGSKA (reference sequence). The ends lost 3 bases at V and 3 bases at J; junction bases unmatched: 2. This CDR3 is CSARTGFNQPQHF. As DNA, the CDR3 is TGCAGTGCTAGGACAGGGTTCAATCAGCCCCAGCATTTT.

This clone has ten or more counts. The rearrangement uses TRBV5-1 and TRBJ2-3; D possibly corresponds to TRBD2 (5 bases). CDR3 length equals 12 residues. Germline-derived CDR1 and CDR2 are SGHRS and YFSETQ. The V and J ends lost 0 bases and 6 bases respectively, with 5 bases between them. The CDR3 DNA is TGCGCCAGCAGCTTGGGAGGGGATACGCAGTATTTT. Its protein product is CASSLGGDTQYF.

This clone was picked up many times. This same CDR3 is encoded by further DNA sequences in the sample. The chain joins TRBV5-4 to TRBJ2-7; no reliable D call. Trimming stripped 0 bases from V and 2 bases from J, with 9 bases between. Germline values: CDR1 SGHNT, CDR2 YYREEE (reference sequence). The CDR3 sequence is 14 residues long. The CDR3 sequence is CASSLASRPYEQYF. The DNA of the CDR3 is TGTGCCAGCAGCTTGGCGAGTCGGCCCTACGAGCAGTACTTC.

This clone has at least ten counts. The rearrangement uses TRBV5-1 and TRBJ2-3; TRBD2 matches at 7 bases. The CDR3 contains 15 residues. Germline V CDR1 and CDR2: SGHRS, YFSETQ. Unmatched junction bases numbered 9, after V lost 8 bases and J lost 0 bases. As DNA, the CDR3 is TGCGCCAGTCACGTCACTAGCGCTAGCACAGATACGCAGTATTTT. Its translation is CASHVTSASTDTQYF.

In its sample, this clone was seen many times. V usage is TRBV10-1 and J usage is TRBJ2-3, with D perhaps matching TRBD2 (6 bases). The CDR3 has 15 amino acids. In germline, CDR1 is WNHNN, CDR2 SYGVQD (reference sequence). Trimming stripped 3 bases from V and 4 bases from J, with 14 bases between. The CDR3 is CASSDSAGNPDTQYF. CDR3 in DNA: TGCGCCAGCAGTGACAGTGCGGGGAATCCAGATACGCAGTATTTT.

This rearrangement joins TRBV27 to TRBJ2-7; TRBD1 matches at 7 bases. With 6 bases clipped from V and 1 base from J, the junction kept 6 bases outside the gene matches. CDR1 and CDR2 (germline): MNHEY, SMNVEV (reference sequence). The CDR3 loop spans 14 amino acids. The CDR3 here is CASSTLTGSYEQYF. The CDR3 nucleotides read TGTGCCAGCAGCACCTTGACAGGGTCCTACGAGCAGTACTTC.

This clone was seen only a few times. V usage is TRBV13 and J usage is TRBJ1-1; TRBD1 matches at 9 bases. CDR1 is PRHDT and CDR2 is FYEKMQ in the germline V gene (reference sequence). With 8 bases clipped from V and 0 bases from J, the junction kept 4 bases outside the gene matches. The CDR3 covers 14 residues. The CDR3 DNA is TGTGCCAGCGGACAGGGGCGGTTGAACACTGAAGCTTTCTTT. It specifies CASGQGRLNTEAFF.

This clone occurred a few times. V usage is TRBV19 and J usage is TRBJ2-1; maybe TRBD2 (6 bases). The CDR3 consists of 15 residues. Trimming took 7 bases from V and 9 from J, leaving 22 bases between them. Germline-derived CDR1 and CDR2 are LNHDA and SQIVND (reference sequence). CDR3: CASTMGTGGIAEQFF. The CDR3 nucleotides are TGTGCCAGTACTATGGGAACTGGCGGGATCGCTGAGCAGTTCTTC.

For this clone: A read error may produce the germline difference seen at one junction end. The chain uses TRBV28 and TRBJ2-7; 7 bases are shared with TRBD2. In germline, CDR1 is MDHEN, CDR2 SYDVKM. This CDR3 is built from 13 residues. Here the CDR3 reads CASSFRGVYEQSF. CDR3 nucleotide sequence: TGTGCCAGCAGTTTCCGGGGGGTCTACGAACAGAGCTTC.

By sample share, this clone is medium-sized. V and J are TRBV28 and TRBJ1-2, with D possibly TRBD1 on 6 matching bases. V shed 1 base and J shed 4 bases, with 10 bases lying between them. Germline loops: CDR1 MDHEN, CDR2 SYDVKM. The CDR3 covers 14 residues. CDR3 amino acids: CASSLSRTVYGYTF. The CDR3 region has the DNA TGTGCCAGCAGTTTATCCCGGACAGTCTATGGCTACACCTTC.

This chain links TRBV28 with TRBJ2-7; 8 positions agree with TRBD1. The V gene end was trimmed by 7 bases and the J gene end by 1 base; junction bases not matched to a gene: 3. CDR1 and CDR2 from the germline V gene are MDHEN and SYDVKM. The CDR3 consists of 13 residues. In nucleotides, the CDR3 is TGTGCCAGCATCCGACAGGGGTCCTACGAGCAGTACTTC. It encodes CASIRQGSYEQYF.

This clone ranks as medium-sized (0.01 to 0.1%). The chain links TRBV28 to TRBJ1-2; weak D call: TRBD1 (6 bases). The V end lost 4 bases, the J end lost 6 bases, and 21 bases lay between the germline ends. Per the germline V gene, CDR1 is MDHEN and CDR2 is SYDVKM. CDR3 length: 16 residues. CDR3 amino acids: CASSSGVGASLHGYTF. CDR3 DNA: TGTGCCAGCAGTTCCGGCGTGGGGGCATCTCTACATGGCTACACCTTC.

This clone was seen ten or more times. This chain uses TRBV5-1 with TRBJ2-3, with a tentative D call TRBD2 (6 bases). The V end was cut by 1 base, the J end by 5 bases, with 11 bases between. Germline V gene sequence: CDR1 SGHRS, CDR2 YFSETQ. The CDR3 is made up of 14 amino acids. CDR3 bases: TGCGCCAGCAGCTTGAGAGGAGGGGAAGATACGCAGTATTTT. Translation: CASSLRGGEDTQYF.

This clone was counted many times. The J gene is TRBJ2-2, the V gene TRBV2; D possibly uses TRBD1 or TRBD2 (7 bases each). V was cut by 7 bases and J by 7 bases, with 19 bases left in between. Germline lookup yields CDR1 SNHLY and CDR2 FYNNEI. The CDR3 has 15 residues. The chain's CDR3 is CASNNPGGAGGELFF. The CDR3, as DNA: TGTGCCAGCAACAATCCAGGGGGGGCCGGCGGGGAGCTGTTTTTT.

This clone was recorded many times. The chain links TRBV5-4 to TRBJ1-2; D ambiguous. V was trimmed by 6 bases and J by 3 bases, leaving 15 bases between them. Germline CDR1 reads SGHNT; CDR2 reads YYREEE (reference sequence). The CDR3 extends over 14 amino acids. The CDR3 coding sequence is TGTGCCAGCACCACCCCCACCGAATACTATGGCTACACCTTC. It specifies CASTTPTEYYGYTF. The variable domain in full, with the rest retrieved from reference TRBV5-4 and TRBJ1-2, is ETGVTQSPTHLIKTRGQQVTLRCSSQSGHNTVSWYQQALGQGPQFIFQYYREEENGRGNFPPRFSGLQFPNYSSELNVNALELDDSALYLCASTTPTEYYGYTFGSGTRLTVV.

This clone was counted a few times. The chain has TRBV5-1 and TRBJ2-5; D perhaps matches TRBD2 (6 bases). Trimming took 4 bases from V and 3 from J, leaving 10 bases between them. The CDR3 spans 13 residues. From germline, CDR1 is SGHRS and CDR2 YFSETQ. The CDR3 sequence: CASSKEGEETQYF. In nucleotides, the CDR3 is TGCGCCAGCAGCAAGGAGGGAGAAGAGACCCAGTACTTC.

This clone has a handful of counts. This chain joins TRBV20-1 and TRBJ2-1; TRBD1 matches 8 bases. J gave up 6 bases and V 3 bases, and 10 bases lay outside the gene matches. The germline CDR1 and CDR2 sequences are DFQATT and SNEGSKA (reference sequence). The CDR3 has 15 residues. Here the CDR3 reads CSASSGTGFVNEQFF. CDR3 bases: TGCAGTGCTAGTTCCGGGACAGGATTCGTCAATGAGCAGTTCTTC.

By sample share, this clone is medium-sized (0.01 to 0.1%). This chain joins TRBV6-1 and TRBJ2-1; TRBD1 or TRBD2 may be the D gene (5 bases each). The V end lost 2 bases, the J end lost 13 bases, and 9 bases lay between the germline ends. The CDR3 spans 11 residues. The germline CDR1 and CDR2 sequences are MNHNS and SASEGT. The DNA of the CDR3 is TGTGCCAGCAGTGAACAGGGAGTACAGTTCTTC. It yields the protein CASSEQGVQFF.

This clone came up a few times. This sequence joins TRBV2 and TRBJ1-2; D might be TRBD1 (5 bases). V was cut by 7 bases and J by 3 bases, with 24 bases left in between. This CDR3 comprises 17 residues. The germline CDR1 and CDR2 sequences are SNHLY and FYNNEI. DNA of the CDR3: TGTGCCAGCATTAAACTCCGTGCCATCATGGGGGACTATGGCTACACCTTC. This gives the protein CASIKLRAIMGDYGYTF.